These T cell receptor beta chains were read from a single sample in a study of T cells in tuberculosis. Here immunoSEQ multiplex PCR was the method, and the copy in TCRdb shows in-frame clones only, minus some. Of approximately 29,000 clones detected, nearly 90% appear once; the ten largest clones hold roughly 6.1%. The sequencing sample was made of PBMCs. The receptors stem from a donor aged 10-29 years with latent tuberculosis or without tuberculosis infection. The conserved cysteine and the conserved F or W are not part of the CDR3 here. The order of the fields is J gene, V gene, CDR3 protein.

TRBJ2-5 | TRBV7-9 | ASSLMSQETQY
TRBJ2-7 | TRBV6-5 | ASSYGGGADEQY
TRBJ1-5 | TRBV5-6 | ASSLGRNQPQH
TRBJ1-5 | TRBV5-6 | ASSLDGGQPQH
TRBJ2-3 | TRBV5-6 | ASSWRNYLTDTQY
TRBJ2-1 | TRBV5-1 | ASSFTGSRNEQF
TRBJ2-3 | TRBV28 | ASSKTGTHTDTQY
TRBJ2-5 | TRBV12-5 | ASGLVTVGRMY
TRBJ2-5 | TRBV5-6 | ASSLAGGQETQY
TRBJ2-4 | TRBV7-9 | ASSLGDRADIQY
TRBJ2-1 | TRBV7-2 | ASSLVLAGPYNEQF
TRBJ1-2 | TRBV9 | ASSVNGEWGYT
TRBJ1-5 | TRBV28 | ASSPTSRGSNQPQH
TRBJ2-1 | TRBV7-3 | ASSLGPQAYNEQF
TRBJ1-4 | TRBV27 | ATARGATNEKLF
TRBJ2-6 | TRBV6-1 | ASSERWASGASWLANVLT
TRBJ1-5 | TRBV6-1 | ASSEWSGQGNQPQH
TRBJ1-2 | TRBV28 | ASSPPGTGRDYGYT
TRBJ2-3 | TRBV13 | ASSFRQTSTDTQY
TRBJ2-3 | TRBV5-4 | ASSLGGASKDTQY
TRBJ2-1 | TRBV9 | ASSARDSHNEQF
TRBJ2-5 | TRBV15 | ATSRDPVQETQY
TRBJ2-5 | TRBV19 | ASSIELSSGIQETQY
TRBJ1-1 | TRBV2 | ASSPRRGDRGLAF
TRBJ2-7 | TRBV9 | ASSVAQGPLYEQY
TRBJ2-1 | TRBV10-3 | AISEPGQGIDEQF
TRBJ2-5 | TRBV2 | ASRAGQQETQY
TRBJ2-3 | TRBV5-1 | ASSSGESEY
TRBJ1-6 | TRBV5-6 | ASSFRTAYSPLH
TRBJ2-1 | TRBV29-1 | SASSDRGRYNEQF
TRBJ2-5 | TRBV6-6 | ASSPRHVQETQY
TRBJ1-2 | TRBV5-1 | ASSGEGGPYGYT
TRBJ2-2 | TRBV2 | ASSLGNTGELF